The 32 T cell receptor beta chains below were found in one sample sequenced in a study of early T cells in non-severe SARS-CoV-2 infection. A single record per CDR3 protein comes from TCRdb applying MiXCR to the 5' RACE reads. In the table there are approximately 79,000 distinct CDR3 sequences, roughly 13% of which are singletons. The sample comprised whole blood. The source is an adult who was a healthcare worker with PCR-confirmed SARS-CoV-2 infection or an uninfected control (not recorded which).

This clonotype was detected a few times. The chain carries TRBV6-5 and TRBJ2-1, with 11 nucleotides matching TRBD2. The CDR3 covers 13 residues. The germline V gene encodes CDR1 MNHEY and CDR2 SVGAGI. The V and J ends lost 7 bases and 9 bases, in that order; junction bases with no gene match: 5. CDR3 in amino acids: CASKNSGRAEQFF. The CDR3 bases are TGTGCCAGCAAGAATAGCGGGAGGGCTGAGCAGTTCTTC.

At least ten counts were recorded for this clonotype. The gene calls are TRBV18 and TRBJ2-3; the match to TRBD2 covers 8 bases. The CDR3 has 18 residues. V gave up 2 bases and J gave up 6 bases; unmatched junction bases: 16. Per germline, CDR1 KGHSH and CDR2 LQKENI. The CDR3 reads CASSPIAGGPLKGDTQYF. CDR3 bases: TGTGCCAGCTCACCAATCGCGGGGGGCCCCTTGAAGGGGGATACGCAGTATTTT.

This clonotype was found a few times. The CDR3 DNA follows: TGTGCCAGCAGCCCATCCCGGGGACTAGCGGGTGACGAGCAGTACTTC. Its protein is CASSPSRGLAGDEQYF. The V and J genes are TRBV7-9 and TRBJ2-7, with TRBD2 identical over 12 bases. This CDR3 has 16 amino acids. The V gene's germline CDR1 is SEHNR and CDR2 FQNEAQ (reference sequence). The V and J ends lost 5 bases and 5 bases, in that order; junction bases with no gene match: 10.

Only a few counts were recorded for this clonotype. The chain has TRBV27 and TRBJ2-2; no firm D call. V dropped 0 bases and J dropped 0 bases, with 2 bases sitting between them. The CDR3 contains 14 residues. Germline V gives CDR1 MNHEY, CDR2 SMNVEV (reference sequence). The CDR3 reads CASSLSANTGELFF. For the CDR3, the DNA is TGTGCCAGCAGTTTATCAGCGAACACCGGGGAGCTGTTTTTT.

This clonotype has ten or more counts. The V and J genes are TRBV2 and TRBJ2-5, with a tentative D call TRBD2 (5 bases). In germline, CDR1 is SNHLY, CDR2 FYNNEI. The CDR3 sequence is 11 residues long. The V and J ends lost 10 bases and 4 bases respectively, with 10 bases between them. The CDR3 DNA sequence: TGTGCCATGAGAGGGATAGAGACCCAGTACTTC. Its translation: CAMRGIETQYF.

This clonotype was seen a few times. V usage is TRBV25-1 and J usage is TRBJ2-7; unclear D gene. Germline V gives CDR1 MGHDK, CDR2 SYGVNS. V lost 3 bases and J 0 bases, leaving 12 bases between the germline ends. The CDR3 consists of 15 residues. CDR3 DNA sequence: TGTGCCAGCAGTGATTCCGGTCCGAGCTCCTACGAGCAGTACTTC. This codes for CASSDSGPSSYEQYF.

By sample fraction, this clonotype is medium-sized. The gene calls are TRBV7-2 and TRBJ2-7; D ambiguous. The germline gives CDR1 SGHTA, CDR2 FQGNSA. The CDR3 contains 11 residues. V was clipped by 5 bases and J by 4 bases, with 6 bases between them. The CDR3 DNA reads as TGTGCCAGCAGCCAAGAATACGAGCAGTACTTC. The encoded protein is CASSQEYEQYF.

V is TRBV2 and J is TRBJ2-3, with 8 positions matching TRBD2. The CDR3 is 17 amino acids. V lost 8 bases to trimming and J lost 4 bases; unmatched junction nucleotides: 17. Germline V gene data show CDR1 as SNHLY and CDR2 as FYNNEI. The CDR3 DNA is TGTGCCAGCTATTATCCCCCGGCGGGAGGTTTTCCAGATACGCAGTATTTT. Residues: CASYYPPAGGFPDTQYF.

To note about this clonotype: One junction end disagrees with the germline gene, perhaps due to a read error. The J gene is TRBJ2-7, the V gene TRBV18; 11 bases are a match to TRBD1. The germline CDR1 and CDR2 sequences are KGHSH and LQKENI. CDR3 size: 16 residues. CDR3 sequence (DNA): TGTGCCGGCTCCCATACCCCGGGACAGGGGGTCGGCGAGCAGTACTTC. Protein sequence: CAGSHTPGQGVGEQYF.

The CDR3 nucleotides are TGTGCCAGCAGTTTAAGGACTAGCGGGAGGGGTCGGGAGCAGTACTTC. Translation gives CASSLRTSGRGREQYF. This sequence joins TRBV28 and TRBJ2-7; 15 nucleotides match TRBD2. This CDR3 contains 16 residues. The ends lost 2 bases at V and 7 bases at J; junction bases unmatched: 6. Germline CDR1 MDHEN, CDR2 SYDVKM.

This clonotype was recorded many times. The rearrangement uses TRBV29-1 and TRBJ1-6; weak D call: TRBD1 (5 bases). Per germline, CDR1 SQVTM and CDR2 ANQGSEA. Between the trimmed V and J ends, which lost 7 bases and 7 bases, there was a span of 14 bases. The CDR3 has 13 amino acids. CDR3 nucleotides: TGCAGCGCGAGTGACAGCCTGAATTCACCCCTCCACTTT. Residues: CSASDSLNSPLHF.

The V gene is TRBV29-1, the J gene TRBJ2-5; D remains unclear. V was pared by 6 bases and J by 5 bases, with 7 bases between. CDR3 size: 10 residues. Germline V CDR1 and CDR2: SQVTM, ANQGSEA. The CDR3 loop is CSVPSETQYF. DNA of the CDR3: TGCAGCGTCCCGTCGGAGACCCAGTACTTC.

This clonotype was detected a few times. The V gene is TRBV28, the J gene TRBJ2-1, with TRBD2 identical over 12 bases. CDR1 MDHEN and CDR2 SYDVKM come from the germline V gene. The ends lost 7 bases at V and 8 bases at J; junction bases unmatched: 9. This CDR3 is 15 amino acids long. CDR3 amino acids: CASTVPGLAGDEQFF. The CDR3 nucleotides read TGTGCCAGCACGGTTCCGGGACTAGCGGGCGATGAGCAGTTCTTC. Full variable domain (missing parts from reference TRBV28 and TRBJ2-1): DVKVTQSSRYLVKRTGEKVFLECVQDMDHENMFWYRQDPGLGLRLIYFSYDVKMKEKGDIPEGYSVSREKKERFSLILESASTNQTSMYLCASTVPGLAGDEQFFGPGTRLTVL.

V gene TRBV27 combines with J gene TRBJ1-1; D is perhaps TRBD1 (5 bases). The length of the CDR3 is 16 residues. Germline loops: CDR1 MNHEY, CDR2 SMNVEV (reference sequence). Deletions cut 10 bases from V and 10 bases from J, with 31 bases between. The CDR3 nucleotides read TGTGCCACCCGGGCGGGGACGGGGGACCCGGCGGTAGGAGCTTTCTTT. It specifies CATRAGTGDPAVGAFF.

This clonotype turned up a few times. One end of the junction fails to match germline, which may point to a read error. The chain couples TRBV7-7 to TRBJ2-7; D is possibly TRBD2 (6 bases). CDR1 and CDR2 (germline): SSHAT, FNYEAQ (reference sequence). This CDR3 spans 12 amino acids. The CDR3 loop reads CASSWGAYEQYF. CDR3 coding DNA: TGTGCTAGCAGCTGGGGGGCCTACGAGCAGTACTTC.

This clonotype was observed a few times. The rearrangement links TRBV28 to TRBJ1-1; D is uncertain. V lost 2 bases and J 7 bases, leaving 2 bases between the germline ends. Germline loops: CDR1 MDHEN, CDR2 SYDVKM. CDR3 length: 10 amino acids. The CDR3 loop is CASSLGEAFF. The CDR3 nucleotides are TGTGCCAGCAGTTTAGGTGAAGCTTTCTTT.

This clonotype was counted only a few times. This chain joins TRBV5-1 and TRBJ2-1; 10 bases are shared with TRBD2. The CDR3 has 15 amino acids. Per the germline V gene, CDR1 is SGHRS and CDR2 is YFSETQ. J lost 5 bases, V lost 0 bases, and 2 bases had no gene match. The CDR3, as DNA: TGCGCCAGCAGCTTGGGGACTAGCGGAAACAATGAGCAGTTCTTC. It is translated as CASSLGTSGNNEQFF.

This clonotype was counted ten times or more. The chain joins TRBV11-2 to TRBJ2-7; no definite D call. This CDR3 has 12 amino acids. Trimming removed 2 bases at V and 4 bases at J, with 6 bases between. Germline lookup yields CDR1 SGHAT and CDR2 FQNNGV. The CDR3 DNA follows: TGTGCCAGCAGCTTAAGAGATTACGAGCAGTACTTC. Its protein is CASSLRDYEQYF.

This clonotype has more than one count but fewer than ten. The J gene is TRBJ1-1, the V gene TRBV12-3 or TRBV12-4, with D uncertain. With 6 bases removed from V and 1 base from J, the gap between germline ends came to 9 bases. CDR3 length: 13 residues. The CDR3 reads CASRDQGNTEAFF. The DNA of the CDR3 is TGTGCCAGCAGGGATCAAGGGAACACTGAAGCTTTCTTT.

The chain employs TRBV6-2 or TRBV6-3 and TRBJ2-1, with 9 positions matching TRBD1. The CDR3 has 15 amino acids. The V gene's germline CDR1 is MNHEY and CDR2 SVGEGT. The J segment lost 9 bases and the V segment lost 0 bases, leaving 6 bases of the junction unmatched. CDR3 sequence reads: CASSYSGTGRGEQFF. The DNA of the CDR3 is TGTGCCAGCAGTTACTCGGGGACAGGGAGAGGTGAGCAGTTCTTC.

This clonotype was counted a few times. This chain connects TRBV18 to TRBJ1-1, with TRBD1 as a possible D gene (5 bases). Germline lookup yields CDR1 KGHSH and CDR2 LQKENI. Trimming left V 6 bases short and J 1 base short, with 9 bases between. There are 13 residues in the CDR3. CDR3 sequence reads: CASSTGGNTEAFF. The CDR3 DNA reads TGTGCCAGCTCTACCGGGGGGAACACTGAAGCTTTCTTT.

The V call is TRBV27, the J call TRBJ2-1; TRBD1 or TRBD2 may be the D gene (6 bases each). V was cut by 4 bases and J by 9 bases, with 16 bases left in between. CDR1 is MNHEY, CDR2 SMNVEV, per germline (reference sequence). This CDR3 comprises 14 residues. The CDR3 region is CASSSLDRRGEQFF. CDR3 nucleotides: TGTGCCAGCAGTTCCCTTGACAGGCGGGGTGAGCAGTTCTTC.

The chain is built from TRBV27 and TRBJ2-7, with a tentative D call TRBD1 (6 bases). CDR1 is MNHEY, CDR2 SMNVEV, per germline (reference sequence). V dropped 5 bases and J dropped 4 bases, with 12 bases sitting between them. This CDR3 is 13 amino acids long. The chain's CDR3 is CASSPGTQYEQYF. The DNA of the CDR3 is TGTGCCAGCAGTCCCGGGACACAATACGAGCAGTACTTC.

This clonotype was seen more than once but under ten times. The chain links TRBV4-3 to TRBJ1-6; 9 bases line up with TRBD1. CDR1 is LGHNA, CDR2 YSLEER, per germline. The ends lost 4 bases at V and 10 bases at J; junction bases unmatched: 2. CDR3 length: 13 residues. CDR3 in amino acids: CASSRDRASPLHF. For the CDR3, the DNA is TGCGCCAGCAGCCGGGACAGGGCCTCACCCCTCCACTTT.

In its sample, this clonotype was seen many times. The rearrangement joins TRBV4-3 to TRBJ1-2; no firm D call. CDR3 size: 15 residues. Trimming shortened V by 1 base and J by 6 bases, and 15 bases separated the two germline ends. Germline assignment: CDR1 LGHNA and CDR2 YSLEER. The chain's CDR3 is CASSQGVTGKDGYTF. The CDR3 DNA reads TGCGCCAGCAGCCAAGGGGTGACGGGGAAGGATGGCTACACCTTC.

V and J are TRBV5-1 and TRBJ1-2, with D unresolved. The V end was cut by 2 bases, the J end by 3 bases, with 14 bases between. The CDR3 loop spans 15 amino acids. Germline V lookup: CDR1 SGHRS, CDR2 YFSETQ. CDR3 residues: CASSFWGGDDYGYTF. The DNA of the CDR3 is TGCGCCAGCAGCTTCTGGGGAGGTGACGACTATGGCTACACCTTC.

This clonotype was counted at least ten times. V usage is TRBV7-2 and J usage is TRBJ2-5, with 8 positions matching TRBD1. CDR1 is SGHTA, CDR2 FQGNSA, per germline. Trimming at V came to 5 bases and at J to 1 base, leaving 9 bases not matched to a gene. The CDR3 is made up of 16 amino acids. Written as DNA, the CDR3 is TGTGCCAGCAGCCTCAACGCTGGACAGGGCCAAGAGACCCAGTACTTC. It encodes CASSLNAGQGQETQYF.

This clonotype has only a few counts. The chain joins TRBV2 to TRBJ2-5; tentative D call: TRBD1 (6 bases). V lost 4 bases, J lost 3 bases, and 6 bases lay in between. The CDR3 is made up of 12 amino acids. The germline V gene encodes CDR1 SNHLY and CDR2 FYNNEI. This chain's CDR3 is CASSGQEETQYF. The DNA of the CDR3 is TGTGCCAGCAGTGGACAGGAAGAGACCCAGTACTTC. Combining the CDR3 with reference TRBV2 and TRBJ2-5 gives the whole variable domain EPEVTQTPSHQVTQMGQEVILRCVPISNHLYFYWYRQILGQKVEFLVSFYNNEISEKSEIFDDQFSVERPDGSNFTLKIRSTKLEDSAMYFCASSGQEETQYFGPGTRLLVL.

This clonotype was seen only a few times. This rearrangement joins TRBV30 to TRBJ1-1, with D perhaps matching TRBD1 (6 bases). The CDR3 is made up of 13 amino acids. CDR1 GTSNPN and CDR2 SVGIG come from the germline V gene (reference sequence). The V end lost 2 bases, the J end lost 5 bases, and 12 bases lay between the germline ends. This chain's CDR3 is CAWSLMGATEAFF. The CDR3 DNA follows: TGTGCCTGGAGTTTAATGGGGGCAACTGAAGCTTTCTTT.

This clonotype was observed at least ten times. The chain is built from TRBV20-1 and TRBJ2-7; D is possibly TRBD1 or TRBD2 (6 bases each). The CDR3 has 14 amino acids. The V end lost 5 bases, the J end lost 0 bases, and 14 bases lay between the germline ends. Germline V gene sequence: CDR1 DFQATT, CDR2 SNEGSKA (reference sequence). The CDR3 region is CSALQGGDSYEQYF. In DNA, the CDR3 is TGCAGTGCTCTACAGGGAGGAGACTCCTACGAGCAGTACTTC.

The chain joins TRBV6-5 to TRBJ2-2, with 11 bases lining up with TRBD1. J lost 6 bases, V lost 5 bases, and 8 bases had no gene match. The length of the CDR3 is 16 residues. Germline V CDR1 and CDR2: MNHEY, SVGAGI. The DNA of the CDR3 is TGTGCCAGCAGTCCCTGGACAGGGGGCTTGGCCGGGGAGCTGTTTTTT. This gives the protein CASSPWTGGLAGELFF.

V usage is TRBV5-1 and J usage is TRBJ1-2; a weak D match, TRBD1 (6 bases). Germline V gene sequence: CDR1 SGHRS, CDR2 YFSETQ. With 5 bases removed from V and 0 bases from J, the gap between germline ends came to 8 bases. The CDR3 spans 13 residues. The CDR3 DNA is TGCGCCAGCAGGCAGGGGCCTAACTATGGCTACACCTTC. Its translation is CASRQGPNYGYTF.